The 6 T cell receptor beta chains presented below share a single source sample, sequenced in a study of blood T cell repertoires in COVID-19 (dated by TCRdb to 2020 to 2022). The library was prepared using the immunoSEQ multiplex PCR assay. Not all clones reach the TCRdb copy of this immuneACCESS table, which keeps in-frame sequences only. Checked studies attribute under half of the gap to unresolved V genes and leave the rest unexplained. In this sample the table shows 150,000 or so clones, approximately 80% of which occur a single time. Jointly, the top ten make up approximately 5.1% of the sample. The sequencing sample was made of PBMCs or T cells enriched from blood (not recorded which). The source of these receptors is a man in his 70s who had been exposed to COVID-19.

The CDR3 region has the DNA TGTGCCAGCAGCTTACAGGGGATAAGGACCGGGGAGCTGTTTTTT. It specifies CASSLQGIRTGELFF. The chain has TRBV5-4 and TRBJ2-2; 7 bases align to TRBD1. The J segment lost 5 bases and the V segment lost 2 bases, leaving 6 bases of the junction unmatched. Germline CDR1 and CDR2: SGHNT and YYREEE (reference sequence). The CDR3 covers 15 residues.

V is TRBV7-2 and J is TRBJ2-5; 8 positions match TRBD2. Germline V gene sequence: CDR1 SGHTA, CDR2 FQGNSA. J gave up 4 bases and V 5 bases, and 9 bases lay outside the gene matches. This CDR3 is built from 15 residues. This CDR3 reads CASSNNVLAGETQYF. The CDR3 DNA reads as TGTGCCAGCAGCAATAACGTCCTAGCGGGAGAGACCCAGTACTTC.

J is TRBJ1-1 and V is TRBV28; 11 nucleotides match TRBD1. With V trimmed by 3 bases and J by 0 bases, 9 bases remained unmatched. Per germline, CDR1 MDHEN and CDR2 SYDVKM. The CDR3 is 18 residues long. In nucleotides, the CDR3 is TGTGCCAGCAGTTTTAGGACAGGGGGCTTGATCCTGAACACTGAAGCTTTCTTT. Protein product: CASSFRTGGLILNTEAFF.

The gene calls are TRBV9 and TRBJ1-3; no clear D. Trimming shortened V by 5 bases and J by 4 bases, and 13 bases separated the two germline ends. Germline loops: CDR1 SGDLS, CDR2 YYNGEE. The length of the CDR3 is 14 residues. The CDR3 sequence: CASRTGETGNTIYF. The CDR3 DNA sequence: TGTGCCAGCAGGACCGGGGAGACGGGAAACACCATATATTTT.

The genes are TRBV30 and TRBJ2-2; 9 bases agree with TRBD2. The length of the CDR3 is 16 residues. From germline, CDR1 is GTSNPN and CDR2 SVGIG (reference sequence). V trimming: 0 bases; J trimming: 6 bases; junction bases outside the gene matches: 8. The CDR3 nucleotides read TGTGCCTGGAGTGTACTGCGGGGGGGTGTGTCCGGGGAGCTGTTTTTT. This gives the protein CAWSVLRGGVSGELFF.

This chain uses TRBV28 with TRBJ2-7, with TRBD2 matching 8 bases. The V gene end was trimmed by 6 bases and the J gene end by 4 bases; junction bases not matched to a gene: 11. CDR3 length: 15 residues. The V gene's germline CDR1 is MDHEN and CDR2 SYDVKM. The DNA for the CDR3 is TGTGCCAGCAGGCCTACTAGCGGAGGGACGTACGAGCAGTACTTC. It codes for CASRPTSGGTYEQYF.